These 9 T cell receptor beta chains were all obtained from the same sample, sequenced in a study of shared clonotypes between healthy human individuals. Assay: immunoSEQ multiplex PCR; the TCRdb copy retains only in-frame clones and omits some. The data contain roughly 2.1 million clones, 85% to 95% of them singletons. CD45RO negativity and positive selection for CCR7 defined naive CD8 cells, a population that excluded terminally differentiated effector memory CD45RA+ cells. Sequencing input: naive CD8+ T cells from PBMCs. The source is a man between 18 and 29 years old in good health. Some clones in this sample may be carry-over from other donors' samples.

CDR3 bases: TGTGCCAGCAGTCTCCTGGGACAGCTCAATCAGCCCCAGCATTTT. Its protein product is CASSLLGQLNQPQHF. The gene calls are TRBV27 and TRBJ1-5, with 7 bases aligning to TRBD1. The V gene end was trimmed by 5 bases and the J gene end by 3 bases; junction bases not matched to a gene: 7. Per germline, CDR1 MNHEY and CDR2 SMNVEV (reference sequence). This CDR3 comprises 15 residues.

The chain joins TRBV7-9 to TRBJ2-1; D not certain. Germline CDR1 reads SEHNR; CDR2 reads FQNEAQ (reference sequence). The CDR3 length is 13 residues. Trimming pared 3 bases from V and 7 bases from J, leaving 10 bases between. The CDR3 loop is CASSFPRGNEQFF. CDR3 in DNA: TGTGCCAGCAGCTTCCCTAGAGGAAATGAGCAGTTCTTC.

V usage is TRBV7-9 and J usage is TRBJ2-1, with 8 nucleotides matching TRBD2. The CDR3 spans 16 residues. Germline-derived CDR1 and CDR2 are SEHNR and FQNEAQ (reference sequence). Losses at the gene ends were 5 bases for V and 2 bases for J; bases not matched to a gene: 8. This CDR3 reads CASSPTAGVAYNEQFF. As DNA, the CDR3 is TGTGCCAGCAGCCCAACAGCGGGAGTTGCCTACAATGAGCAGTTCTTC.

The rearrangement joins TRBV4-2 to TRBJ2-3, with D perhaps TRBD2 (5 bases). With 2 bases removed from V and 2 bases from J, the gap between germline ends came to 14 bases. Germline V gene sequence: CDR1 LGHNA, CDR2 YNFKEQ. The CDR3 sequence is 16 residues long. The CDR3 DNA reads TGTGCCAGCAGCCAAATTCGGCCGGGGTTCACAGATACGCAGTATTTT. It yields the protein CASSQIRPGFTDTQYF.

The V gene is TRBV6-5, the J gene TRBJ1-2, with a tentative D call TRBD1 (5 bases). Germline V lookup: CDR1 MNHEY, CDR2 SVGAGI. CDR3 length equals 15 residues. V shed 2 bases and J shed 6 bases, with 16 bases lying between them. The CDR3 is CASSYAETVLNGYTF. CDR3 DNA sequence: TGTGCCAGCAGTTACGCCGAGACAGTCCTTAATGGCTACACCTTC.

This clone was seen a few times. V usage is TRBV15 and J usage is TRBJ2-1, with D uncertain. Looked up from germline, CDR1 is LNHNV and CDR2 is YYDKDF (reference sequence). CDR3 size: 13 residues. Trimming shortened V by 6 bases and J by 8 bases, and 14 bases separated the two germline ends. Written as DNA, the CDR3 is TGTGCCACCAGTCCCGACTCTGGGGATGAGCAGTTCTTC. Its protein is CATSPDSGDEQFF.

Here the CDR3 reads CAIRTTSGRSMDTQYF. For the CDR3, the DNA is TGTGCCATCAGGACGACTAGCGGGAGAAGTATGGATACGCAGTATTTT. The rearrangement joins TRBV10-3 to TRBJ2-3; 12 nucleotides align to TRBD2. The V gene's germline CDR1 is ENHRY and CDR2 SYGVKD. The CDR3 is 16 amino acids. V dropped 6 bases and J dropped 6; count of bases not matched to a gene: 10.

This chain links TRBV13 with TRBJ2-1, with 14 bases identical to TRBD2. The CDR3 is made up of 16 amino acids. V shed 5 bases, J shed 3 bases, and the junction held 3 bases outside the gene matches. Per the germline V gene, CDR1 is PRHDT and CDR2 is FYEKMQ (reference sequence). CDR3 sequence (DNA): TGTGCCAGCAGCGTGGGGACTAGCGGGAGCTACAATGAGCAGTTCTTC. Translated: CASSVGTSGSYNEQFF. The full variable domain, its missing parts supplied by reference TRBV13 and TRBJ2-1, is AAGVIQSPRHLIKEKRETATLKCYPIPRHDTVYWYQQGPGQDPQFLISFYEKMQSDKGSIPDRFSAQQFSDYHSELNMSSLELGDSALYFCASSVGTSGSYNEQFFGPGTRLTVL.

The chain uses TRBV14 and TRBJ2-7; D may be TRBD1 (5 bases). V was clipped by 1 base and J by 8 bases, with 12 bases between them. CDR1 SGHDN and CDR2 FVKESK come from the germline V gene. This CDR3 region has 13 residues. CDR3 loop: CASSQGSRAQQYF. CDR3 DNA: TGTGCCAGCAGCCAAGGTTCCAGGGCACAGCAGTACTTC. Full variable domain (rest looked up from reference TRBV14 and TRBJ2-7): EAGVTQFPSHSVIEKGQTVTLRCDPISGHDNLYWYRRVMGKEIKFLLHFVKESKQDESGMPNNRFLAERTGGTYSTLKVQPAELEDSGVYFCASSQGSRAQQYFGPGTRLTVT.